These T cell receptor beta chains were read from a single sample in a study of radiation and T cells in renal cell carcinoma. The data were produced by immunoSEQ multiplex PCR, yet TCRdb's version contains in-frame clones alone and is incomplete. This sample has about 130,000 clones; around 90% occur once, and the top ten carry 4.5% to 7.5%. The input for sequencing was blood, taken from a patient whose treatment included radiotherapy and nephrectomy. The receptors here all came from a woman aged 70-85 years with renal cell carcinoma. CDR3s include the opening cysteine and the closing phenylalanine or tryptophan. The order of the fields is clone size, V gene, CDR3 protein. Only part of the rows carry a size: once, few, many, or a class if the clone is expanded.

. | TRBV10-3 | CAISLEGSSTDTQYF
. | TRBV10-3 | CAISEFHGTEAFF
. | TRBV7-7 | CASSLGTGGSPLHF
. | TRBV27 | CASSFLRDYGYTF
. | TRBV6-6 | CASSPRQGLGDYGYTF
. | TRBV19 | CASHRQDRGSYTF
once | TRBV5-1 | CASSFTSGTDTQYF
. | TRBV27 | CASSLSGTGVQQFF
. | TRBV27 | CASSLGRQGIYTEAFF
. | TRBV4-3 | CASSRDRSGDTEAFF
. | TRBV19 | CASRDRVYEQYF
. | TRBV13 | CASSLGLAGSYQETQYF
. | TRBV7-6 | CASSLGRIRLNTGELFF
few | TRBV9 | CASSFRTGTNEKLFF
. | TRBV2 | CASSEWEGGFPFF
. | TRBV7-9 | CASSSFTSGGAPNEQFF
. | TRBV19 | CASSRTGGSNTEAFF
. | TRBV7-3 | CASSPTISTGELFF
. | TRBV7-2 | CASSLKTAVKNIQYF
once | TRBV5-1 | CASSLGNEAFF
. | TRBV4-3 | CASSRGLAGGTNTGELFF
. | TRBV7-2 | CASSSSGARADTQYF
. | TRBV19 | CASSIEDSSSYEQYF
once | TRBV7-2 | CASSPRGETQYF
. | TRBV18 | CASSFGLADTDTQYF
once | TRBV5-4 | CASSFDRGAYEQYF
. | TRBV11-3 | CASSPLGYGELFF